The rows below give T cell receptor beta chains drawn from one sample of a study of T cells in Graves' hyperthyroidism and ophthalmopathy. TCRdb analysed the multiplex PCR reads with MiXCR anew, one entry per CDR3 protein. Here the sample spans hundreds of thousands of distinct CDR3 sequences, 14% being singletons. Sequenced sample: blood. The receptors stem from a woman aged 45 to 65 with Graves' ophthalmopathy. Both conserved end residues are part of each CDR3. The D gene is left open where the match is weak. A clone size is listed for some rows: how often the clone was seen (once, few, many), or a class if it is expanded.

>TRBV28|TRBJ2-7|many|NA
TGTGCCAGCAGGACGATACAGGGAACTAATTACGAGCAGTACTTC
CASRTIQGTNYEQYF
>TRBV11-2|TRBJ2-1|once|TRBD2
TGTGCCAGCAGCTTAGTATCCGGAGGGGTAGCGGGGCAGTACAATGAGCAGTTCTTC
CASSLVSGGVAGQYNEQFF
>TRBV28|TRBJ1-1|many|NA
TGTGCCAGCAGTTTACGGTGGAACACTGAAGCTTTCTTT
CASSLRWNTEAFF
>TRBV29-1|TRBJ2-1|NA|NA
TGCAGCGTTGGTCTACCCGAGGATCACAATGAGCAGTTCTTC
CSVGLPEDHNEQFF
>TRBV7-2|TRBJ1-6|few|NA
TGTGCCAGCAGCAAGACACCCTCCTATAATTCACCCCTCCACTTT
CASSKTPSYNSPLHF
>TRBV14|TRBJ2-7|few|NA
TGTGCCAGCAGCCAAGGACTAGAAAGTAAGCAGTACTTC
CASSQGLESKQYF
>TRBV6-1|TRBJ1-1|many|NA
TGTGCCAGCAGACCCAGAGGACTCGAGACTGAAGCTTTCTTT
CASRPRGLETEAFF
>TRBV7-2|TRBJ2-1|many|TRBD2
TGTGCCAGCAGCTTAGCGCGGGCGGGAGAGGGGTTCTTC
CASSLARAGEGFF
>TRBV7-2|TRBJ2-3|NA|NA
TGTGCCAGCAGCTTAAGGGCTAGCGAGGGTAGCACAGATACGCAGTATTTT
CASSLRASEGSTDTQYF
>TRBV28|TRBJ2-1|NA|TRBD2
TGTGCCAGCAGTCTAACCGGGACTAGCGGGAGCGATGAGCAGTTCTTC
CASSLTGTSGSDEQFF
>TRBV11-1|TRBJ2-7|many|NA
TGTGCCAGCAGTTCAGAGCGGGTACCGTACTACGAGCAGTACTTC
CASSSERVPYYEQYF
>TRBV20-1|TRBJ2-2|NA|NA
TGCAGTGCTAGAGTGCTGCACACCGGGGGGCTGTTTTTT
CSARVLHTGGLFF
>TRBV6-2/TRBV6-3|TRBJ1-5|many|TRBD1
TGTGCCAGCAGTCCTCGGGACAGTTTTATCAATCAGCCCCAGCATTTT
CASSPRDSFINQPQHF
>TRBV20-1|TRBJ2-5|NA|NA
TGCGCTGCTAGGGCGGAATTTCAAGAGACCCAGTACTTC
CAARAEFQETQYF
>TRBV20-1|TRBJ2-3|many|NA
TGCAGTGCTAGAGACCCGACTAGGGAAAGCACAGATACGCAGTATTTT
CSARDPTRESTDTQYF
>TRBV12-3/TRBV12-4|TRBJ2-1|many|NA
TGTGCCAGACCAACCCTAGGGGGGGAGGGTCTAAATGAGCAGTTCTTC
CARPTLGGEGLNEQFF
>TRBV11-1|TRBJ1-1|many|NA
TGTGCCAGCAGCTTATCCCTCCGGGACCCTCTCGAAGCTTTCTTT
CASSLSLRDPLEAFF
>TRBV6-2/TRBV6-3|TRBJ1-6|few|NA
TGTGCCAGCAGGGTCGGCAGGGAGCACTCACCCCTCCACTTT
CASRVGREHSPLHF
>TRBV30|TRBJ2-7|NA|NA
TGTGCCTGGAGTGTACAGGTCAGATACTACGAGCAGTACTTC
CAWSVQVRYYEQYF
>TRBV24-1|TRBJ2-2|NA|NA
TGTGCCACCAGTCAAGGACAGATGGCCTCCGGGGAGCTGTTTTTT
CATSQGQMASGELFF
>TRBV9|TRBJ2-7|few|TRBD2
TGTGCCAGCAGCGTCGCCGGGACTAGCGGCTACGAGCAGTACTTC
CASSVAGTSGYEQYF
>TRBV20-1|TRBJ2-1|many|TRBD2
TGCAGTGCTAGGGTGGGAGGGCCCTACAATGAGCAGTTCTTC
CSARVGGPYNEQFF
>TRBV9|TRBJ2-5|NA|TRBD2
TGTGCCAGCAGCGTAGGCGGGGGTCAGGGAGAGACCCAGTACTTC
CASSVGGGQGETQYF
>TRBV20-1|TRBJ2-5|many|NA
TGCAGTGCTAGAGATCTTTCCAGCGTTTGGACCCAGTACTTC
CSARDLSSVWTQYF
>TRBV27|TRBJ1-1|many|NA
TGTGCCAGCAGTTTATCACCGGGGTTGAACACTGAAGCTTTCTTT
CASSLSPGLNTEAFF
>TRBV28|TRBJ1-2|many|NA
TGTGCCAGCAGTTTATCGGGGGGCCGTGGCTACACCTTC
CASSLSGGRGYTF
>TRBV20-1|TRBJ1-6|few|NA
TGCAGTGCTAGAGATCGGGGCGGGATACGGTCACCCCTCCACTTT
CSARDRGGIRSPLHF
>TRBV7-3|TRBJ1-6|few|NA
TGTGCCAGCAGCCAAAACCAGAATTATAATTCACCCCTCCACTTT
CASSQNQNYNSPLHF